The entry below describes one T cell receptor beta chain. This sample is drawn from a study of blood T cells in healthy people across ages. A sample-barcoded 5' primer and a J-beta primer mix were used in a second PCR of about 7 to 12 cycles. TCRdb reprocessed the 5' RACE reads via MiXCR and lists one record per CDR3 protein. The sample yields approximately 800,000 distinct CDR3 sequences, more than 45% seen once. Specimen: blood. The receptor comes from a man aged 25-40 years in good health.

CDR3 nucleotide sequence: TGCGCCAGCAGCCAAGATATTATCGGAGGAGAGGACTACGAGCAGTACTTC. Residues: CASSQDIIGGEDYEQYF. The chain is built from TRBV4-3 and TRBJ2-7; a weak D match, TRBD2 (5 bases). The germline V gene encodes CDR1 LGHNA and CDR2 YSLEER. This CDR3 region has 17 residues. Trimming took off 0 bases at V and 3 bases at J, with 18 bases between the two ends.